One and the same sample provided the 17 T cell receptor beta chains below, sequenced in a study of OX40 agonist ivuxolimab in advanced cancers. Library method: the immunoSEQ multiplex PCR assay. Sourced from immuneACCESS, this table was stored by TCRdb with only in-frame sequences that have V and J called. A share of the clones is absent; for the studies checked, an unresolved V gene accounts for under half, and the remainder has no known explanation. Present in this sample are 39,000 or so clones, 90% to 95% of which were seen just once. The top ten constitute around 20% of the sample. This specimen consisted of CD4+ or CD8+ T cells sorted from blood, obtained in a trial of the OX40 agonist ivuxolimab. The origin of the receptors is an adult with an advanced solid tumor such as melanoma, head and neck, liver or kidney cancer.

This clone was seen once. The chain uses TRBV27 and TRBJ2-7; D remains ambiguous. Germline V gives CDR1 MNHEY, CDR2 SMNVEV (reference sequence). V lost 3 bases to trimming and J lost 4 bases, with 10 bases between them. There are 13 residues in the CDR3. The CDR3 bases are TGTGCCAGCAGTTTCGGAACCTCTTACGAGCAGTACTTC. This translates into CASSFGTSYEQYF.

This clone was found once. The J gene is TRBJ2-3, the V gene TRBV6-5; D is perhaps TRBD1 or TRBD2 (5 bases each). With 0 bases removed from V and 4 bases from J, the gap between germline ends came to 11 bases. The germline gives CDR1 MNHEY, CDR2 SVGAGI. The CDR3 contains 15 residues. The CDR3 bases are TGTGCCAGCAGTTACTCGGGGCCTAGCCCAGATACGCAGTATTTT. Encoded protein: CASSYSGPSPDTQYF.

V is TRBV2 and J is TRBJ2-2; D gene uncertain. The CDR3 spans 16 residues. The germline CDR1 and CDR2 sequences are SNHLY and FYNNEI. Trimming took off 3 bases at V and 1 base at J, with 12 bases between the two ends. The CDR3 DNA follows: TGTGCCAGCAGTGAGTTGGGTCGCGAGAACACCGGGGAGCTGTTTTTT. As protein: CASSELGRENTGELFF.

The V call is TRBV11-2, the J call TRBJ2-5; D is perhaps TRBD1 (6 bases). Trimming shortened V by 1 base and J by 2 bases, and 20 bases separated the two germline ends. Germline CDR1 SGHAT, CDR2 FQNNGV. There are 18 residues in the CDR3. CDR3 nucleotides: TGTGCCAGCAGCTTAGGGGGTGGGGGCTTGGGGAATCAAGAGACCCAGTACTTC. Amino acid sequence: CASSLGGGGLGNQETQYF.

This chain joins TRBV6-1 and TRBJ2-1; unclear D gene. Looked up from germline, CDR1 is MNHNS and CDR2 is SASEGT. With 8 bases removed from V and 4 bases from J, the gap between germline ends came to 9 bases. The CDR3 sequence is 12 residues long. CDR3 sequence: CASLDGYNEQFF. For the CDR3, the DNA is TGTGCCAGCCTGGACGGGTACAATGAGCAGTTCTTC.

The genes are TRBV7-8 and TRBJ2-5; D is undetermined. The CDR3 length is 14 residues. The germline CDR1 and CDR2 sequences are SGHVS and FQNEAQ. V was clipped by 5 bases and J by 3 bases, with 13 bases between them. CDR3 bases: TGTGCCAGCAGCCCGACGGTTGGGAAAGAGACCCAGTACTTC. It yields the protein CASSPTVGKETQYF.

The rearrangement joins TRBV7-9 to TRBJ2-3, with 9 nucleotides matching TRBD2. From germline, CDR1 is SEHNR and CDR2 FQNEAQ (reference sequence). The ends lost 5 bases at V and 6 bases at J; junction bases unmatched: 12. CDR3 length: 16 amino acids. The DNA for the CDR3 is TGTGCCAGCAGCCAGGGTTCTAGCGGGGTCCGGGATACGCAGTATTTT. Amino acids: CASSQGSSGVRDTQYF.

Here the CDR3 reads CASNKQGWKAGVDNEQFF. CDR3 sequence (DNA): TGCGCCAGCAACAAACAGGGTTGGAAGGCGGGAGTTGACAATGAGCAGTTCTTC. The genes are TRBV10-2 and TRBJ2-1; TRBD2 is a possible D gene (7 bases). This CDR3 has 18 amino acids. From germline, CDR1 is WSHSY and CDR2 SAAADI. V lost 7 bases and J lost 5, with 27 bases in between.

The rearrangement joins TRBV7-9 to TRBJ1-3; D is uncertain. V gave up 1 base and J gave up 0 bases, with 4 bases separating them. The V gene's germline CDR1 is SEHNR and CDR2 FQNEAQ (reference sequence). The CDR3 covers 14 residues. The chain's CDR3 is CASSLDYSGNTIYF. DNA of the CDR3: TGTGCCAGCAGCTTAGACTACTCTGGAAACACCATATATTTT.

The rearrangement uses TRBV28 and TRBJ2-1; 8 bases match TRBD2. The V gene's germline CDR1 is MDHEN and CDR2 SYDVKM. The V and J ends lost 5 bases and 6 bases, in that order; junction bases with no gene match: 15. The length of the CDR3 is 17 residues. The CDR3 loop reads CASSQNSWTSFGNEQFF. CDR3 coding DNA: TGTGCCAGCAGTCAAAATTCCTGGACTAGCTTTGGCAATGAGCAGTTCTTC.

Regarding this clone: Germline is not matched at one junction end, which may reflect a read error. The rearrangement links TRBV7-9 to TRBJ2-1, with D hard to call. The CDR3 loop spans 12 amino acids. Germline V gene data show CDR1 as SEHNR and CDR2 as FQNEAQ (reference sequence). CDR3 amino acids: CASSLDYHEQFF. CDR3 bases: TGTGCCAGCAGCTTAGACTACCATGAGCAGTTCTTC.

The chain links TRBV28 to TRBJ1-4; D is uncertain. Trimming cost V 3 bases and J 4 bases, with 9 bases left between them. The CDR3 has 14 residues. Looked up from germline, CDR1 is MDHEN and CDR2 is SYDVKM. CDR3 protein: CASSLRAFNEKLFF. CDR3 nucleotide sequence: TGTGCCAGCAGTTTGAGGGCTTTTAATGAAAAACTGTTTTTT.

This chain connects TRBV28 to TRBJ2-7; 9 bases align to TRBD2. Trimming at V came to 10 bases and at J to 6 bases, leaving 10 bases not matched to a gene. The germline CDR1 and CDR2 sequences are MDHEN and SYDVKM. This CDR3 region has 13 residues. CDR3 loop: CAIQGGRGSEQYF. The CDR3, as DNA: TGTGCCATCCAAGGCGGGAGGGGAAGCGAGCAGTACTTC.

The chain recombines TRBV19 with TRBJ1-5, with a tentative D call TRBD1 (5 bases). CDR1 is LNHDA, CDR2 SQIVND, per germline (reference sequence). CDR3 size: 16 residues. V lost 4 bases to trimming and J lost 2 bases, with 15 bases between them. This CDR3 is CASSSRQGIGNQPQHF. The CDR3, as DNA: TGTGCCAGTAGTAGTCGGCAGGGTATTGGCAATCAGCCCCAGCATTTT.

The chain joins TRBV5-6 to TRBJ1-2, with 9 positions matching TRBD1. J gave up 3 bases and V 5 bases, and 5 bases lay outside the gene matches. Germline loops: CDR1 SGHDT, CDR2 YYEEEE. CDR3 length: 14 amino acids. CDR3 in amino acids: CASRTGGADYGYTF. Written as DNA, the CDR3 is TGTGCCAGCAGAACAGGGGGCGCGGACTATGGCTACACCTTC.

The V call is TRBV2, the J call TRBJ2-1; tentatively, D is TRBD1 (5 bases). CDR1 and CDR2 from the germline V gene are SNHLY and FYNNEI. Trimming stripped 7 bases from V and 7 bases from J, with 8 bases between. The CDR3 has 11 residues. Here the CDR3 reads CASKAGNEQFF. CDR3 coding DNA: TGTGCCAGCAAGGCAGGGAATGAGCAGTTCTTC.

The chain combines TRBV2 with TRBJ2-5, with 12 bases identical to TRBD2. V shed 6 bases and J 5 bases; nucleotides not matched to a gene: 10. Germline CDR1 reads SNHLY; CDR2 reads FYNNEI. The CDR3 is 16 amino acids. For the CDR3, the DNA is TGTGCCAGCAGAGGCTCTAGCGGGAGGGCCTGGGAGACCCAGTACTTC. Its protein product is CASRGSSGRAWETQYF.